This TCR beta chain originates from a study of brain T cells in children with intractable seizures. In this sample, this clone turned up once. Clones were read by immunoSEQ multiplex PCR, and TCRdb kept only the in-frame ones, dropping some. The repertoire has about 340,000 clones, 93% of them found once; the top ten carry 4.5% to 7%. Time point noted: blood from clinic visit 5 months post-surgery; TSC patient then seizure free. The sequenced cases were selected for having the highest brain T cell transcript signatures. Patients received at least one anti-epileptic drug before surgery. V was pared by 3 bases and J by 2 bases, with 27 bases between. Germline loops: CDR1 MDHEN, CDR2 SYDVKM. The CDR3 is 20 amino acids.

The TCR comes from a boy in the first two years of life with tuberous sclerosis and intractable seizures. The V and J genes are TRBV28 and TRBJ2-3; unclear D gene. The sample in question was peripheral blood, obtained 4 to 5 months after surgery. The CDR3 protein is CASSFFSRFSKAEYTDTQYF. CDR3 nucleotide sequence: TGTGCCAGCAGTTTCTTTTCACGTTTCTCGAAGGCCGAATACACAGATACGCAGTATTTT.